The 8 T cell receptor beta chains below come from one sample, sequenced in a study of T cells after yellow fever vaccination. A single record per CDR3 protein comes from TCRdb applying MiXCR to the 5' RACE reads. The sample yields approximately 340,000 distinct CDR3 sequences, 8.7% seen once. The sample in question was PBMCs, obtained on the day of the first yellow fever vaccination. These receptors all stem from a young man who received the YFV17D yellow fever vaccine.

This chain links TRBV12-3 or TRBV12-4 with TRBJ1-5, with D unresolved. Trimming cost V 3 bases and J 6 bases, with 15 bases left between them. This CDR3 has 15 residues. CDR3 coding DNA: TGTGCCAGCAGTTTTAGGGTCCGTGGCGGTCAGCCCCAGCATTTT. Translating gives CASSFRVRGGQPQHF.

Ten or more counts support this clonotype. J is TRBJ1-6 and V is TRBV4-3; tentatively, D is TRBD1 (5 bases). Germline loops: CDR1 LGHNA, CDR2 YSLEER. The germline V and J ends were trimmed by 1 base and 7 bases, with 11 bases remaining between them. The CDR3 runs to 15 residues. The CDR3 nucleotides read TGCGCCAGCAGCCAAGTGCCCCCAGGGAATTCACCCCTCCACTTT. Its translation: CASSQVPPGNSPLHF.

This clonotype was picked up many times. The chain links TRBV19 to TRBJ2-1; 10 positions agree with TRBD2. The CDR3 is 16 amino acids. J lost 5 bases, V lost 4 bases, and 8 bases had no gene match. Germline values: CDR1 LNHDA, CDR2 SQIVND (reference sequence). CDR3 sequence (DNA): TGTGCCAGTAGTAGCTACCGGACTAGCGGAAACAATGAGCAGTTCTTC. Its protein is CASSSYRTSGNNEQFF.

The V and J genes are TRBV4-2 and TRBJ1-5; D is uncertain. Deletions cut 3 bases from V and 4 bases from J, with 13 bases between. Germline CDR1 is LGHNA and CDR2 is YNFKEQ. The CDR3 runs to 15 residues. CDR3 nucleotide sequence: TGTGCCAGCAGCCAGGAGGTTTTCGTAAATCAGCCCCAGCATTTT. This codes for CASSQEVFVNQPQHF.

DNA of the CDR3: TGTGCCAGCAGAATAGTGAACACTGAAGCTTTCTTT. This translates into CASRIVNTEAFF. This rearrangement joins TRBV12-3 or TRBV12-4 to TRBJ1-1; D is unclear. V lost 6 bases and J 0 bases, leaving 5 bases between the germline ends. The CDR3 is 12 residues long.

This clonotype came up many times. The rearrangement joins TRBV28 to TRBJ1-1, with no clear D. Germline CDR1 reads MDHEN; CDR2 reads SYDVKM. The germline V and J ends were trimmed by 4 bases and 10 bases, with 16 bases remaining between them. CDR3 length equals 13 residues. As DNA, the CDR3 is TGTGCCAGCAGTTCGACGGCCACCCTTGGAGCTTTCTTT. Translation gives CASSSTATLGAFF.

This clonotype has a handful of counts. CDR3 loop: CASSFGLPETQYF. For the CDR3, the DNA is TGTGCCAGCAGCTTCGGACTCCCGGAGACCCAGTACTTC. The V gene is TRBV11-2, the J gene TRBJ2-5; D perhaps matches TRBD2 (5 bases). The CDR3 covers 13 residues. The ends were cut back, 3 bases at V and 5 bases at J, with 10 bases in the middle. CDR1 and CDR2 from the germline V gene are SGHAT and FQNNGV.

This clonotype was seen more than once but under ten times. This chain joins TRBV7-6 and TRBJ1-4, with no clear D. CDR3 length: 15 amino acids. Trimming took 2 bases from V and 5 from J, leaving 12 bases between them. Per the germline V gene, CDR1 is SGHVS and CDR2 is FNYEAQ. CDR3 nucleotide sequence: TGTGCCAGCAGCTTAAAAGGGTTTGGAAATGAAAAACTGTTTTTT. This codes for CASSLKGFGNEKLFF.